These 15 T cell receptor beta chains share one sample of origin, sequenced in a study of cytomegalovirus exposure and HLA in healthy donors. The PCR employed 60 Vbeta primers together with 13 Jbeta primers. Profiling relied on immunoSEQ multiplex PCR, and the TCRdb table lists in-frame clones only, not all of them. This sample has about 180,000 clones; about 80% occur once, and the top ten carry roughly 3.7%. The sample comprised PBMCs. These TCRs come from a woman aged 60-75 years in good health and CMV-seropositive.

This chain links TRBV7-9 with TRBJ2-2; the D is unclear. V was clipped by 2 bases and J by 0 bases, with 7 bases between them. Germline assignment: CDR1 SEHNR and CDR2 FQNEAQ (reference sequence). The CDR3 runs to 15 residues. The CDR3 DNA follows: TGTGCCAGCAGCTTATGGCCAGCGAACACCGGGGAGCTGTTTTTT. It is translated as CASSLWPANTGELFF.

The CDR3, as DNA: TGTGCCATCAGTGGGGGACAGGGGAACACTGAAGCTTTCTTT. This sequence encodes CAISGGQGNTEAFF. The chain uses TRBV10-3 and TRBJ1-1; 9 bases line up with TRBD1. The length of the CDR3 is 14 residues. Germline V lookup: CDR1 ENHRY, CDR2 SYGVKD. Trimming took 4 bases from V and 1 from J; bases not matched to a gene: 1.

The chain carries TRBV5-8 and TRBJ1-5, with D possibly TRBD1 on 5 matching bases. The ends were cut back, 2 bases at V and 1 base at J, with 7 bases in the middle. The CDR3 is made up of 14 amino acids. Germline V gene lookup returns CDR1 SGHTS and CDR2 YDEGEE. The chain's CDR3 is CASSFQGSNQPQHF. CDR3 in DNA: TGTGCCAGCAGCTTCCAGGGAAGCAATCAGCCCCAGCATTTT.

The chain combines TRBV19 with TRBJ1-5; D remains ambiguous. Trimming cost V 3 bases and J 1 base, with 10 bases left between them. The germline gives CDR1 LNHDA, CDR2 SQIVND (reference sequence). The CDR3 spans 15 residues. The CDR3 here is CASSIGPVSNQPQHF. CDR3 bases: TGTGCCAGTAGTATTGGGCCGGTCAGCAATCAGCCCCAGCATTTT.

The chain links TRBV15 to TRBJ2-7, with 7 nucleotides matching TRBD1. CDR1 is LNHNV and CDR2 is YYDKDF in the germline V gene (reference sequence). V shed 5 bases, J shed 4 bases, and the junction held 5 bases outside the gene matches. CDR3 length equals 13 residues. The CDR3 here is CATSVGTDYEQYF. The CDR3 nucleotides are TGTGCCACCAGCGTCGGGACAGATTACGAGCAGTACTTC.

V and J are TRBV18 and TRBJ1-2; D unclear. CDR3 length: 13 residues. Trimming cost V 3 bases and J 2 bases, with 7 bases left between them. Germline-derived CDR1 and CDR2 are KGHSH and LQKENI. This CDR3 reads CASSPGSNYGYTF. CDR3 DNA: TGTGCCAGCTCACCCGGGAGCAACTATGGCTACACCTTC.

The V and J genes are TRBV18 and TRBJ2-1; D gene uncertain. V dropped 2 bases and J dropped 5 bases, with 7 bases sitting between them. The CDR3 spans 13 residues. CDR1 is KGHSH and CDR2 is LQKENI in the germline V gene. CDR3 protein: CASSPSPDNEQFF. The DNA for the CDR3 is TGTGCCAGCTCACCATCTCCGGACAATGAGCAGTTCTTC.

The genes are TRBV19 and TRBJ2-3, with a tentative D call TRBD2 (7 bases). The length of the CDR3 is 14 residues. CDR1 is LNHDA, CDR2 SQIVND, per germline (reference sequence). V was trimmed by 3 bases and J by 5 bases, leaving 12 bases between them. The CDR3, as DNA: TGTGCCAGTAGTATGGGGGGGGCTGAAGATACGCAGTATTTT. It codes for CASSMGGAEDTQYF.

The V call is TRBV7-3, the J call TRBJ1-5; D gene ambiguous. CDR3 length: 13 residues. Per germline, CDR1 SGHTA and CDR2 FQGTGA. V was trimmed by 5 bases and J by 10 bases, leaving 15 bases between them. The CDR3 region is CASSRSLSEPQHF. CDR3 coding DNA: TGTGCCAGCAGCCGTAGCCTGTCAGAACCCCAGCATTTT. The variable domain in full, with the rest retrieved from reference TRBV7-3 and TRBJ1-5, is GAGVSQTPSNKVTEKGKYVELRCDPISGHTALYWYRQSLGQGPEFLIYFQGTGAADDSGLPNDRFFAVRPEGSVSTLKIQRTERGDSAVYLCASSRSLSEPQHFGDGTRLSIL.

This chain links TRBV30 with TRBJ2-6; TRBD2 is a possible D gene (6 bases). Germline CDR1 and CDR2: GTSNPN and SVGIG (reference sequence). CDR3 size: 18 residues. V was trimmed by 3 bases and J by 0 bases, leaving 18 bases between them. CDR3 nucleotide sequence: TGTGCCTGGAGGGAGGGAAGCAGGCTTTTCTCTGGGGCCAACGTCCTGACTTTC. As protein: CAWREGSRLFSGANVLTF.

The V and J genes are TRBV14 and TRBJ2-3; D possibly corresponds to TRBD2 (6 bases). CDR1 is SGHDN, CDR2 FVKESK, per germline. The CDR3 contains 15 residues. Trimming removed 2 bases at V and 6 bases at J, with 15 bases between. CDR3 residues: CASSQLAGLGDTQYF. The CDR3 nucleotides are TGTGCCAGCAGCCAATTGGCGGGATTGGGGGATACGCAGTATTTT.

Remarks on this clone: Other DNA sequences in this sample translate to the same CDR3. This rearrangement joins TRBV30 to TRBJ1-1; D gene ambiguous. Trimming stripped 3 bases from V and 4 bases from J, with 9 bases between. The CDR3 consists of 12 residues. Germline CDR1 GTSNPN, CDR2 SVGIG (reference sequence). CDR3 residues: CAWSGGGTEAFF. The CDR3 coding sequence is TGTGCCTGGAGCGGCGGCGGCACTGAAGCTTTCTTT.

There are a few counts of this clone. In DNA form, the CDR3 reads TGTGCCAGCAGCTCCGGGGGGGCTGGAGATACGCAGTATTTT. This codes for CASSSGGAGDTQYF. The rearrangement joins TRBV7-3 to TRBJ2-3; 8 bases agree with TRBD2. Germline CDR1 reads SGHTA; CDR2 reads FQGTGA. V dropped 4 bases and J dropped 5; count of bases not matched to a gene: 5. This CDR3 has 14 residues.

The rearrangement links TRBV6-5 to TRBJ1-1, with D possibly matching TRBD1 (5 bases). V was pared by 6 bases and J by 1 base, with 12 bases between. Germline CDR1 is MNHEY and CDR2 is SVGAGI. The CDR3 is 14 residues long. The CDR3: CASRPRGGNTEAFF. The CDR3 nucleotides read TGTGCCAGCAGACCCCGGGGGGGGAACACTGAAGCTTTCTTT.

This clone was seen a handful of times. The rearrangement links TRBV30 to TRBJ2-1; 10 nucleotides agree with TRBD2. Germline CDR1 is GTSNPN and CDR2 is SVGIG (reference sequence). The V and J ends lost 3 bases and 9 bases, in that order; junction bases with no gene match: 5. The CDR3 runs to 13 residues. In DNA, the CDR3 is TGTGCCTGGAGCAGCGGGAGGGCCCGTGAGCAGTTCTTC. Its protein product is CAWSSGRAREQFF. Using reference TRBV30 and TRBJ2-1 for the parts outside the CDR3, the full variable domain is SQTIHQWPATLVQPVGSPLSLECTVEGTSNPNLYWYRQAAGRGLQLLFYSVGIGQISSEVPQNLSASRPQDRQFILSSKKLLLSDSGFYLCAWSSGRAREQFFGPGTRLTVL.